The next 32 T cell receptor beta chains were all read from a single sample in a study of OX40 agonist ivuxolimab in advanced cancers. The assay was immunoSEQ multiplex PCR, and TCRdb's table has in-frame clones only and misses some. The sample lists about 92,000 clones, roughly 91% occurring once. The starting material was CD4+ or CD8+ T cells sorted from blood, obtained in a trial of the OX40 agonist ivuxolimab. The receptors stem from an adult with an advanced solid tumor such as melanoma, head and neck, liver or kidney cancer.

This clone was counted a few times. The rearrangement joins TRBV19 to TRBJ2-3, with 10 bases lining up with TRBD2. The germline V gene has CDR1 LNHDA and CDR2 SQIVND (reference sequence). CDR3 length: 16 amino acids. J gave up 0 bases and V 3 bases, and 3 bases lay outside the gene matches. In nucleotides, the CDR3 is TGTGCCAGTAGTATCGCTAGCGGGAGTAGCACAGATACGCAGTATTTT. Protein product: CASSIASGSSTDTQYF.

This clone was seen repeatedly, ten times or more. V usage is TRBV27 and J usage is TRBJ2-7; possibly TRBD1 or TRBD2 for D (7 bases each). The CDR3 is made up of 15 amino acids. V lost 3 bases to trimming and J lost 2 bases, with 14 bases between them. The germline V gene has CDR1 MNHEY and CDR2 SMNVEV (reference sequence). The CDR3 sequence: CASSFREGAPYEQYF. In nucleotides, the CDR3 is TGTGCCAGCAGTTTTAGGGAGGGGGCCCCCTACGAGCAGTACTTC.

CDR3 protein: CASSLWRTLTYEQYF. For the CDR3, the DNA is TGTGCCAGCAGTTTATGGAGGACATTAACCTACGAGCAGTACTTC. The chain joins TRBV28 to TRBJ2-7; D possibly corresponds to TRBD1 (5 bases). Trimming pared 0 bases from V and 2 bases from J, leaving 11 bases between. The CDR3 has 15 residues. The germline gives CDR1 MDHEN, CDR2 SYDVKM.

This chain uses TRBV28 with TRBJ2-7; D remains unclear. Germline-derived CDR1 and CDR2 are MDHEN and SYDVKM. The CDR3 has 13 amino acids. Trimming cost V 5 bases and J 4 bases, with 12 bases left between them. In DNA, the CDR3 is TGTGCCAGCAGTCCTACTCGGATTTACGAGCAGTACTTC. This translates into CASSPTRIYEQYF.

This clone has a handful of counts. This chain uses TRBV7-3 with TRBJ2-5; no definite D call. This CDR3 is 14 amino acids long. The ends were cut back, 2 bases at V and 2 bases at J, with 9 bases in the middle. Germline values: CDR1 SGHTA, CDR2 FQGTGA. The CDR3 spells CASSLYAIQETQYF. CDR3 nucleotide sequence: TGTGCCAGCAGCTTATATGCTATACAAGAGACCCAGTACTTC.

The chain is built from TRBV30 and TRBJ1-1, with 7 bases matching TRBD1. Germline lookup yields CDR1 GTSNPN and CDR2 SVGIG (reference sequence). This CDR3 is 13 amino acids long. CDR3 coding DNA: TGTGCTTACCAGACAGGGTTGAACACTGAAGCTTTCTTT. It specifies CAYQTGLNTEAFF.

The chain joins TRBV19 to TRBJ2-7; 11 bases align to TRBD2. CDR1 and CDR2 from the germline V gene are LNHDA and SQIVND (reference sequence). The junction had 4 bases not matched to a gene; V was cut back by 3 bases and J by 3 bases. The CDR3 runs to 15 residues. The CDR3 DNA reads as TGTGCCAGTAGTATCACTAGCGGGAGTATCTACGAGCAGTACTTC. Its translation: CASSITSGSIYEQYF.

This clone occurred a few times. CDR3 region: CSAGGRDTQYF. CDR3 DNA: TGCAGTGCTGGGGGACGAGATACGCAGTATTTT. The chain recombines TRBV20-1 with TRBJ2-3, with D perhaps TRBD1 or TRBD2 (5 bases each). Per the germline V gene, CDR1 is DFQATT and CDR2 is SNEGSKA (reference sequence). V was clipped by 5 bases and J by 5 bases, with 8 bases between them. The CDR3 has 11 residues.

The V call is TRBV7-9, the J call TRBJ2-3; 11 bases fit TRBD2. Germline V gene lookup returns CDR1 SEHNR and CDR2 FQNEAQ (reference sequence). The CDR3 spans 16 residues. Trimming took 6 bases from V and 2 from J; bases not matched to a gene: 7. Here the CDR3 DNA reads TGTGCCAGCAGAATTAGCGGGAGGGGCATCACAGATACGCAGTATTTT. It is translated as CASRISGRGITDTQYF. The full variable domain, its missing parts supplied by reference TRBV7-9 and TRBJ2-3, is DTGVSQNPRHKITKRGQNVTFRCDPISEHNRLYWYRQTLGQGPEFLTYFQNEAQLEKSRLLSDRFSAERPKGSFSTLEIQRTEQGDSAMYLCASRISGRGITDTQYFGPGTRLTVL.

The chain links TRBV11-2 to TRBJ2-1; no reliable D call. Trimming stripped 5 bases from V and 6 bases from J, with 17 bases between. The CDR3 is 15 residues long. Germline V gene lookup returns CDR1 SGHAT and CDR2 FQNNGV. The CDR3 nucleotides are TGTGCCAGCAGCCGATACGCCTCACGGATCAATGAGCAGTTCTTC. It is translated as CASSRYASRINEQFF.

The rearrangement links TRBV19 to TRBJ2-1; TRBD1 agrees at 9 bases. The junction had 7 bases not matched to a gene; V was cut back by 1 base and J by 6 bases. This CDR3 has 16 residues. Germline CDR1 and CDR2: LNHDA and SQIVND (reference sequence). This chain's CDR3 is CASSIVYRGPSNEQFF. CDR3 nucleotide sequence: TGTGCCAGTAGTATAGTGTACAGGGGGCCATCCAATGAGCAGTTCTTC. Full variable domain (missing parts from reference TRBV19 and TRBJ2-1): DGGITQSPKYLFRKEGQNVTLSCEQNLNHDAMYWYRQDPGQGLRLIYYSQIVNDFQKGDIAEGYSVSREKKESFPLTVTSAQKNPTAFYLCASSIVYRGPSNEQFFGPGTRLTVL.

The chain is built from TRBV10-3 and TRBJ2-3, with 13 nucleotides matching TRBD2. After removal of 3 bases from V and 4 bases from J, the junction contained 4 bases not matched to a gene. Germline V gene lookup returns CDR1 ENHRY and CDR2 SYGVKD. The length of the CDR3 is 16 residues. The CDR3 DNA follows: TGTGCCATCAGTGAAGGACTAGCGGGAGTCCCAGATACGCAGTATTTT. Translating gives CAISEGLAGVPDTQYF.

The rearrangement links TRBV28 to TRBJ1-2; perhaps TRBD1 as D (5 bases). Germline CDR1 and CDR2: MDHEN and SYDVKM. The CDR3 has 13 amino acids. V gave up 10 bases and J gave up 5 bases, with 17 bases separating them. The CDR3 here is CAIRRGNGYGYTF. The CDR3 DNA reads TGTGCCATCCGGCGGGGGAACGGTTATGGCTACACCTTC.

V usage is TRBV6-5 and J usage is TRBJ1-5; D is possibly TRBD1 (6 bases). V lost 6 bases and J 7 bases, leaving 19 bases between the germline ends. CDR1 is MNHEY and CDR2 is SVGAGI in the germline V gene. CDR3 length equals 15 residues. In DNA, the CDR3 is TGTGCCAGCAGCATGCAGGGGCAGGGCGGGCAGCCCCAGCATTTT. This translates into CASSMQGQGGQPQHF.

The CDR3 DNA reads TGCGCCAGCAGCCAAGACCCCACAACTGGCGGGAGGAGGGAGACCCAGTACTTC. It is translated as CASSQDPTTGGRRETQYF. The rearrangement links TRBV4-3 to TRBJ2-5; TRBD2 agrees at 8 bases. The CDR3 contains 18 residues. Trimming removed 0 bases from V and 5 bases from J; junction bases left unmatched: 14. The germline V gene has CDR1 LGHNA and CDR2 YSLEER.

The sample holds one count of this clone. The chain links TRBV27 to TRBJ2-3; 11 positions match TRBD2. Germline V gene lookup returns CDR1 MNHEY and CDR2 SMNVEV (reference sequence). The CDR3 runs 16 residues. V shed 6 bases and J 0 bases; nucleotides not matched to a gene: 5. CDR3 DNA: TGTGCCAGCAGCCGACTAGCGGGAATTAGCACAGATACGCAGTATTTT. The encoded protein is CASSRLAGISTDTQYF.

The rearrangement uses TRBV2 and TRBJ2-1, with D tentatively TRBD2 (5 bases). The CDR3 consists of 13 residues. Germline CDR1 and CDR2: SNHLY and FYNNEI. Trimming left V 4 bases short and J 8 bases short, with 12 bases between. For the CDR3, the DNA is TGTGCCAGCAGTGGTGGACCGGGGTATGAGCAGTTCTTC. Its protein is CASSGGPGYEQFF.

This chain connects TRBV29-1 to TRBJ2-3; TRBD2 aligns across 13 bases. CDR1 is SQVTM and CDR2 is ANQGSEA in the germline V gene. The J segment lost 0 bases and the V segment lost 4 bases, leaving 1 base of the junction unmatched. The CDR3 runs 15 residues. The CDR3 DNA is TGCAGCGTTGGGACTAGCGGGGGAAGCACAGATACGCAGTATTTT. Protein sequence: CSVGTSGGSTDTQYF.

This chain connects TRBV5-6 to TRBJ2-3; D may correspond to TRBD1 or TRBD2 (5 bases each). The germline V and J ends were trimmed by 4 bases and 0 bases, with 6 bases remaining between them. Germline V CDR1 and CDR2: SGHDT, YYEEEE. This CDR3 is built from 13 residues. CDR3 sequence reads: CASSRDSTDTQYF. The CDR3 DNA is TGTGCCAGCAGCCGGGACAGCACAGATACGCAGTATTTT.

V and J are TRBV2 and TRBJ1-4; D remains ambiguous. CDR1 is SNHLY and CDR2 is FYNNEI in the germline V gene. The CDR3 runs 14 residues. V lost 6 bases, J lost 1 base, and 9 bases lay in between. CDR3 sequence (DNA): TGTGCCAGCAGCTTACAGCGAACTAATGAAAAACTGTTTTTT. Translated: CASSLQRTNEKLFF.

The V and J genes are TRBV10-1 and TRBJ2-1; no firm D call. The CDR3 loop spans 16 amino acids. Germline assignment: CDR1 WNHNN and CDR2 SYGVQD (reference sequence). V lost 4 bases and J lost 3, with 16 bases in between. CDR3 bases: TGCGCCAGCAGTGGAGTCCCGCAGTCAAGCTACAATGAGCAGTTCTTC. Its protein is CASSGVPQSSYNEQFF.

The CDR3 protein is CASSVGSLAEETQYF. As DNA, the CDR3 is TGTGCCAGCAGCGTAGGTTCTCTAGCGGAGGAGACCCAGTACTTC. This chain joins TRBV9 and TRBJ2-5, with 7 positions matching TRBD2. In germline, CDR1 is SGDLS, CDR2 YYNGEE. Trimming at V came to 0 bases and at J to 5 bases, leaving 7 bases not matched to a gene. The length of the CDR3 is 15 residues.

V gene TRBV19 combines with J gene TRBJ2-1; no firm D call. Germline loops: CDR1 LNHDA, CDR2 SQIVND (reference sequence). Trimming took 4 bases from V and 5 from J, leaving 12 bases between them. The CDR3 has 14 residues. The CDR3 coding sequence is TGTGCCAGTAGTAGGGCCGCTGGGGACAATGAGCAGTTCTTC. Translation gives CASSRAAGDNEQFF.

The chain combines TRBV27 with TRBJ2-1, with 10 positions matching TRBD2. Germline CDR1 is MNHEY and CDR2 is SMNVEV (reference sequence). Trimming took 4 bases from V and 15 from J; bases not matched to a gene: 6. The CDR3 is made up of 12 amino acids. DNA of the CDR3: TGTGCCAGCAGTTCCCCGGGACTAGCGCCGTTCTTC. Its translation is CASSSPGLAPFF.

J is TRBJ2-5 and V is TRBV7-9, with 10 bases fitting TRBD2. Looked up from germline, CDR1 is SEHNR and CDR2 is FQNEAQ (reference sequence). CDR3 length equals 15 residues. Losses at the gene ends were 3 bases for V and 2 bases for J; bases not matched to a gene: 3. CDR3 in DNA: TGTGCCAGCAGCTTTCCTAGCGGGAGTCAAGAGACCCAGTACTTC. This sequence encodes CASSFPSGSQETQYF.

The chain is built from TRBV7-2 and TRBJ2-7; 11 bases are a match to TRBD2. Per germline, CDR1 SGHTA and CDR2 FQGNSA. This CDR3 is built from 16 residues. Unmatched junction bases numbered 8, after V lost 1 base and J lost 6 bases. The CDR3 nucleotides are TGTGCCAGCAGCTTAGAGTCGTCTAGCGGGAGGCGCGAGCAGTACTTC. Amino acid sequence: CASSLESSSGRREQYF.

The chain couples TRBV19 to TRBJ2-5, with 8 positions matching TRBD2. Germline V gene sequence: CDR1 LNHDA, CDR2 SQIVND (reference sequence). The CDR3 consists of 17 residues. J was trimmed by 2 bases and V by 5 bases; bases with no gene match: 13. The CDR3 reads CASSDPRLARVQETQYF. CDR3 in DNA: TGTGCCAGTAGTGACCCTCGACTAGCGAGAGTTCAAGAGACCCAGTACTTC.

Details on this clone: Other DNA sequences of this sample code for an identical CDR3. V is TRBV7-2 and J is TRBJ2-1; no firm D call. The CDR3 runs to 13 residues. Germline-derived CDR1 and CDR2 are SGHTA and FQGNSA. Trimming removed 6 bases at V and 6 bases at J, with 12 bases between. The CDR3 loop reads CASSLMVGNEQFF. As DNA, the CDR3 is TGTGCCAGCAGTCTAATGGTCGGCAATGAGCAGTTCTTC.

The CDR3 bases are TGTGCCAGCAGCTTAGCTGGGGTAGCCAAAAACATTCAGTACTTC. It encodes CASSLAGVAKNIQYF. V and J are TRBV7-9 and TRBJ2-4; D gene uncertain. V shed 0 bases and J shed 0 bases, with 6 bases lying between them. Germline CDR1 and CDR2: SEHNR and FQNEAQ (reference sequence). The CDR3 has 15 residues.

With respect to this clone: The identical CDR3 is also encoded by other nucleotide sequences in the sample. This chain links TRBV18 with TRBJ2-5; 7 positions match TRBD2. There are 13 residues in the CDR3. V lost 2 bases to trimming and J lost 4 bases; unmatched junction nucleotides: 1. Germline V lookup: CDR1 KGHSH, CDR2 LQKENI. CDR3 residues: CASSPGLGETQYF. The DNA of the CDR3 is TGTGCCAGCTCACCAGGACTAGGAGAGACCCAGTACTTC.

With regard to this clone: The junction and the germline gene differ at one end; a read error may be behind it. The chain is built from TRBV28 and TRBJ2-3; a possible D gene is TRBD1 (6 bases). CDR3 length: 11 amino acids. Germline-derived CDR1 and CDR2 are MDHEN and SYDVKM. CDR3 loop: CASSLGRGPLF. CDR3 bases: TGTGCCAGCAGTTTGGGCAGGGGACCCCTTTTT.

The chain recombines TRBV7-2 with TRBJ1-1; D remains unclear. The germline V gene has CDR1 SGHTA and CDR2 FQGNSA. Between the trimmed V and J ends, which lost 6 bases and 2 bases, there was a span of 16 bases. The CDR3 has 15 residues. This CDR3 reads CASSSRVGPNTEAFF. CDR3 nucleotides: TGTGCCAGCAGTTCAAGGGTGGGCCCCAACACTGAAGCTTTCTTT.